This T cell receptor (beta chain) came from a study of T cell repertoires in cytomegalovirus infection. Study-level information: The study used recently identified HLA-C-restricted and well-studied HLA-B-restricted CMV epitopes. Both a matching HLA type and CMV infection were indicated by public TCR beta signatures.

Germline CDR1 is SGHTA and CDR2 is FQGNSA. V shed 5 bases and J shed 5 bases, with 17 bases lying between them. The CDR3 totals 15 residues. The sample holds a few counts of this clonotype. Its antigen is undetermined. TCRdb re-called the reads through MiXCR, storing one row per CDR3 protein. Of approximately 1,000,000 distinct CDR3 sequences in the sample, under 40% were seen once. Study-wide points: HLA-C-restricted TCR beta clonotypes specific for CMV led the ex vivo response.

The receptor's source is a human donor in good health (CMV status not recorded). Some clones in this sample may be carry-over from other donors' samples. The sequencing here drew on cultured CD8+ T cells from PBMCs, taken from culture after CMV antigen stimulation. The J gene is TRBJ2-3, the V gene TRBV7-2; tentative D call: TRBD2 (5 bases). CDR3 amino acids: CASSPRVIEGDTQYF. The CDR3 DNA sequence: TGTGCCAGCAGCCCCCGGGTAATAGAGGGAGATACGCAGTATTTT.